This entry features one TCR beta chain sequence. The clone's antigen remains unknown. Base qualities were left out, and no much larger clone turns up one base away. This sample stems from a study of cytomegalovirus exposure and HLA in healthy donors (dated by TCRdb to about 2017). The study in broad terms: An earlier analysis of some 600 of the donors reported 250 to 300 Gb of sequence data and 117 million unique TCR beta sequences obtained from around 190 million T cells. An early release covering roughly 580 HLA-typed donors comprised about 300 gigabases of sequencing data and 65 million to 100 million unique TCR sequences. The genetic ancestry cluster associated with self-reported Caucasian donors included roughly 84% of the 350 to 500 genotyped donors. The aim of the study was to test whether cataloging public T cell receptors could identify signatures of past pathogen exposure. The study profiled the T cell repertoires of more than 500 subjects by immunosequencing and related them to cytomegalovirus serostatus. Besides the first cohort of around 670 subjects, a separate validation cohort made up of roughly 130 different subjects was used. The study combined high-throughput TCR immunosequencing, statistical association of individual TCRs with disease status, and machine learning to predict cytomegalovirus infection status. A later analysis re-analyzed previously published TCR beta repertoires from 600 to 850 donors and added high-resolution HLA genotyping to study TCR occurrence patterns. The later analysis used no new phenotypic data to find candidate immune exposures, relying instead on TCR beta sequences and their occurrence across donors. In an earlier analysis of 587 of the donors, high-throughput TCR beta sequencing was used to judge whether each TCR beta V gene segment behaved as functional or pseudogenic. Donor age, sex, ethnicity and CMV serostatus were compiled together with the repertoire data. Genome-wide SNP genotypes for about three fifths of the roughly 700 donors were used in a later genetic analysis, which treated that subset as a discovery cohort. Every discovery cohort repertoire had been produced on one sequencing platform. HLA typing included class I and class II loci at four-digit resolution. The number of typed donors differed by locus: 629-630 for A, B, C, DRB1 and DQB1; approximately 530 for DQA1; around 580 for DPA1; and 400 to 480 for DPB1. Several DR-DQ haplotypes were treated as single units for association and clustering because of strong linkage in the cohort. Across approximately 400 genotyped donors of the cohort, an average of approximately 240,000 unique TCR beta nucleotide sequences per donor were sequenced, and 15% to 20% of those sequences were non-productive. Overall study results and their limits: A later analysis found that HLA-associated TCR beta chains were more clonally expanded and had lower generation probabilities than equally common non-associated chains. In an earlier analysis of several hundred of the donors, most TCR beta V segments were observed in productive rearrangements about 90% or about 30% of the time, broadly matching IMGT annotations. In vitro tests confirmed that three of the cytomegalovirus-associated TCR beta chains recognize cytomegalovirus antigens. According to a later analysis, most CMV-associated TCR beta chains appeared to be HLA-restricted, and the HLA associations seemed to be driven largely by CMV exposure. Strong co-occurrence of HLA alleles, especially DR and DQ, made assigning TCR associations to individual alleles difficult. A group of highly shared sequence variants was considered likely to be a technical artifact of the sequencing pipeline. Because counts were too low, seventeen rarely observed V segments, including chromosome 9 orphons, were left out of the earlier analysis of roughly 600 of the donors. Correlated functional status among segregating V segments might be attributable to linkage disequilibrium, but an unknown experimental factor could not be ruled out. In a later analysis, several top co-occurrence clusters were reported to appear linked to parvovirus B19, influenza, CMV and Epstein-Barr virus. In a later analysis, TCR association rates were found to vary across HLA loci, with the most associated TCRs seen for DRB1 alleles and the fewest for HLA-C alleles. A further reported finding was that TCR beta sequences accurately predicted the HLA-A and HLA-B alleles for most subjects in the first cohort. Because HLA typing was missing for some donors at each locus, association tests included only the typed subset. Specific HLA alleles were associated with roughly 16,000 TCR beta sequences at a false discovery rate of 0.05 in a later analysis. Across donors, most TCR sequences were observed very rarely, whereas some public TCRs were present in many individuals. The 87-base-pair reads could not distinguish some IMGT-functional V segments, including TRBV6-2 and TRBV6-3, so those segments were excluded. CMV serostatus was the only immune exposure information available for the cohort. The authors suggested that the approach could potentially be generalized to other disease states and immunological phenotypes. The cohort was sequenced for TCR beta chains only, and without alpha or paired-chain data the features that could be detected were limited. In the study, about 150 TCR beta chains were listed as associated with cytomegalovirus. According to a later genetic analysis, donors in an Asian-associated ancestry cluster had fewer N-insertions in productive TCRs than the roughly 660-donor mean. Sequencing depth was assumed to be roughly uniform across donors in the presence/absence analyses, though that assumption may not hold. The classifier was reported to diagnose cytomegalovirus status with high specificity and sensitivity in both the original cohort and the validation cohort. In a later genetic analysis, a missense DCLRE1C variant was associated with V-gene and J-gene trimming of TCR beta chains, and the association was replicated in an independent cohort.

The cohort was made up of roughly 670 healthy bone marrow donors. At the time of sampling, all cohort members were nominally healthy, though unrecorded immune exposures were likely present. The donor tested CMV seronegative, placing the donor among the approximately 400 seronegative members of the cohort. A peripheral blood sample was provided by each donor, and peripheral blood mononuclear cells were used for TCR beta sequencing. Genomic DNA was extracted from the blood cell samples with the Qiagen DNeasy Blood Extraction Kit. The CDR3 measures 15 amino acids from cysteine to phenylalanine. The kept DNA is CDR3 alone, 45 bases in frame from the first base. V loses 0 bases of germline sequence and J loses 0 bases, and the interval between the two ends is 7 bases. Libraries were prepared through the immunoSEQ multiplex PCR assay. For the multiplex PCR, a mixture combining 60 forward primers for TCR Vbeta segments and 13 reverse primers for TCR Jbeta segments was used. The CDR3 region of rearranged TCR beta genes was amplified from genomic DNA by a multiplex PCR assay. Amplified TCR beta libraries were sequenced as 87-base-pair reads on the Illumina HiSeq System. As for the original processing: A later analysis counted 65 million to 90 million unique TCR beta chains across the 670 or so repertoires, and around 9.9 million of these chains were shared by at least two donors. A nearest-neighbor algorithm error-corrected the raw reads and collapsed the reads into unique sequences, merging closely related sequences to remove PCR and sequencing errors. To assign V, D and J gene segments, CDR3 sequences were aligned to IMGT reference sequences. Each retained sequence needed at least a six-nucleotide match to both a V gene segment and a J gene segment. Rearrangements were called productive when the CDR3 lacked stop codons and stayed in frame with V and J; all others were non-productive. CDR3 was defined according to IMGT convention as the region running from the second conserved V-encoded cysteine to the conserved J-encoded phenylalanine. Sequences without an unambiguous match to a single V gene segment were excluded from the earlier analysis of several hundred of the donors. An earlier analysis of several hundred of the donors classified V segments as functional when productive rearrangements were above 56.7% and as segregating when the standard deviation between donors was above 5%. A statistical classification framework was built for diagnosing cytomegalovirus status from the catalog of TCR beta chain sequences. In a later analysis, TCR nucleotide sequences were compared against IMGT/GENE-DB human TR gene sequences so that V and J genes could be assigned. In a later analysis, CDR3 sequences and most-parsimonious VDJ recombination scenarios were assigned using the TCRdist pipeline. In a later analysis, each TCR beta chain was defined by its CDR3 amino acid sequence together with its V-gene family, and reads lacking a unique V-gene family were excluded. In a later analysis, approximately 590 highly shared, low-generation-probability nucleotide sequences were removed to address suspected cross-contamination and a sequencing artifact. For each public chain, a later analysis derived a clonal expansion index from normalized ranks of inferred template counts within each repertoire. In a later analysis, generation probabilities were computed using a VDJ recombination model fitted to out-of-frame rearrangements, and the results were checked against IGoR. A later analysis scored TCR-TCR, TCR-HLA and TCR-CMV co-occurrence with hypergeometric tests, applying a repertoire-size bias correction to TCR pairs. A later analysis estimated false discovery rates by permuting HLA or CMV assignments 20 times. A later analysis grouped co-occurring TCRs with DBSCAN, adding TCRdist sequence similarity when clustering within HLA-allele-positive subsets. For co-occurrence clustering, repertoires with fewer than 30,000 or more than 120,000 public chains were excluded, along with 4 to 6 repertoires with anomalous nucleotide sharing. TCRdb took over this immuneACCESS table, retaining in-frame rearrangements with V and J assigned. Such tables are incomplete; in checked studies, under half of the missing clones stem from an unresolved V gene, and the remainder is unexplained. V, J and clone size were drawn from that table, and D and trimming were deduced from the DNA. Present in this sample are about 160,000 clones, more than 65% of which were seen just once. About 1.3% of the sample belongs to the ten largest clones.

The sequence is built from TRBV5-7 and TRBJ1-3, with no D gene named confidently. TRBV5-7 is an open reading frame, and its role is uncertain. Sequencing was done on a sample of PBMCs. The TCR originated in a young man in good health and CMV-seronegative. CDR3 reads: CASSLDGSSGNTIYF. Here is the DNA: TGTGCCAGCAGCTTGGACGGGTCCTCTGGAAACACCATATATTTT.